The next 20 T cell receptor beta chains were all read from a single sample in a study of CD8+ T cells in alopecia areata (dated by TCRdb to the late 2010s). The receptor library was made with the immunoSEQ multiplex PCR assay. To provide template for TCR sequencing, every sample had RNA extracted and reverse transcribed into cDNA. TCRdb mirrors the immuneACCESS table, restricted to in-frame sequences. Some clones are absent from its copies; in checked studies, under half trace to an unresolved V gene, and the reason for the others is unknown. The table for this sample lists 200,000 to 250,000 clones; around 65% of them were counted only once. Of the sample, around 4.2% is held by the ten largest clones. This specimen's time point label, per the study, means: more than three weeks on oral tofacitinib. Per the publication, the treatment or condition label means: oral pan-JAK inhibitor, 5-10 mg twice daily.

The source was CD4+ T cells sorted from blood, collected at week 4, from a patient treated with tofacitinib. These receptors were obtained from a human donor with alopecia areata.

This sequence joins TRBV20-1 and TRBJ1-2, with a weak D call TRBD1 (6 bases). The germline gives CDR1 DFQATT, CDR2 SNEGSKA (reference sequence). This CDR3 spans 11 amino acids. V was pared by 2 bases and J by 8 bases, with 9 bases between. The DNA for the CDR3 is TGCAGTGCTAGAAACAGGGCCGGCTACACCTTC. Amino acids: CSARNRAGYTF.

The chain is built from TRBV2 and TRBJ2-1; unclear D gene. Per the germline V gene, CDR1 is SNHLY and CDR2 is FYNNEI. Trimming pared 4 bases from V and 5 bases from J, leaving 12 bases between. The CDR3 extends over 14 amino acids. Here the CDR3 DNA reads TGTGCCAGCAGTGTCTCGGGTCCCGACAATGAGCAGTTCTTC. Its translation is CASSVSGPDNEQFF.

The chain joins TRBV29-1 to TRBJ1-6; D remains ambiguous. The CDR3 has 13 residues. V was cut by 4 bases and J by 13 bases, with 17 bases left in between. Germline values: CDR1 SQVTM, CDR2 ANQGSEA. CDR3 DNA sequence: TGCAGCGTTGTTGGGCTCCTACCTCCTCCCCTCCACTTT. This gives the protein CSVVGLLPPPLHF.

This clone was detected only a few times. The rearrangement links TRBV14 to TRBJ2-5, with D hard to call. Germline CDR1 is SGHDN and CDR2 is FVKESK. The CDR3 covers 14 residues. Trimming shortened V by 0 bases and J by 5 bases, and 10 bases separated the two germline ends. The DNA of the CDR3 is TGTGCCAGCAGCCAAGATCTAGACAAGGAGACCCAGTACTTC. Translated: CASSQDLDKETQYF.

This clone was recorded a few times. This chain uses TRBV30 with TRBJ1-2; 7 bases align to TRBD1. V shed 2 bases and J 4 bases; nucleotides not matched to a gene: 4. The CDR3 contains 13 residues. Germline assignment: CDR1 GTSNPN and CDR2 SVGIG (reference sequence). This CDR3 reads CAWSMGQSYGYTF. The CDR3 DNA sequence: TGTGCCTGGAGTATGGGACAGTCCTATGGCTACACCTTC.

This chain uses TRBV2 with TRBJ1-5, with a weak D call TRBD1 (5 bases). V lost 4 bases and J lost 5, with 15 bases in between. Germline V lookup: CDR1 SNHLY, CDR2 FYNNEI. There are 15 residues in the CDR3. This CDR3 reads CASSASAGGDQPQHF. CDR3 in DNA: TGTGCCAGCAGTGCCTCCGCGGGGGGGGATCAGCCCCAGCATTTT.

The V and J genes are TRBV27 and TRBJ2-1; a weak D match, TRBD1 (6 bases). This CDR3 is built from 16 residues. The V and J ends lost 3 bases and 3 bases respectively, with 15 bases between them. Germline-derived CDR1 and CDR2 are MNHEY and SMNVEV (reference sequence). The CDR3 loop is CASSLGLGHDYNEQFF. The DNA for the CDR3 is TGTGCCAGCAGTTTGGGGTTGGGACACGACTACAATGAGCAGTTCTTC.

This clone is a singleton in its sample. The chain is built from TRBV5-1 and TRBJ2-3; TRBD2 aligns across 9 bases. With V trimmed by 4 bases and J by 4 bases, 7 bases remained unmatched. CDR1 is SGHRS and CDR2 is YFSETQ in the germline V gene. The CDR3 totals 15 residues. CDR3 residues: CASSPEGTSSDTQYF. Written as DNA, the CDR3 is TGCGCCAGCAGCCCCGAGGGGACTAGCTCAGATACGCAGTATTTT.

The genes are TRBV12-5 and TRBJ1-2; 7 nucleotides match TRBD1. This CDR3 is 15 amino acids long. V lost 1 base and J lost 4; bases outside the gene matches: 6. CDR1 and CDR2 from the germline V gene are LGHNT and FRNRAP. The CDR3 DNA reads TGTGCTAGTGGTTTGGGGGGACAGCTTACCTATGGCTACACCTTC. It codes for CASGLGGQLTYGYTF.

V is TRBV7-9 and J is TRBJ1-6, with TRBD1 as a possible D gene (6 bases). The CDR3 is 14 residues long. From germline, CDR1 is SEHNR and CDR2 FQNEAQ (reference sequence). V lost 0 bases and J lost 10, with 10 bases in between. The CDR3 DNA reads as TGTGCCAGCAGCTTAGCTGGAGGGGGATCACCCCTCCACTTT. Translated: CASSLAGGGSPLHF.

The chain has TRBV27 and TRBJ1-6; TRBD1 agrees at 7 bases. The germline V gene encodes CDR1 MNHEY and CDR2 SMNVEV (reference sequence). J gave up 7 bases and V 5 bases, and 5 bases lay outside the gene matches. The CDR3 runs 14 residues. The CDR3 DNA reads TGTGCCAGCAGTCCGTGGGACAGAAATTCACCCCTCCACTTT. Amino acids: CASSPWDRNSPLHF.

This chain uses TRBV30 with TRBJ2-1, with 12 bases lining up with TRBD2. V lost 5 bases to trimming and J lost 9 bases; unmatched junction nucleotides: 5. The CDR3 length is 13 residues. The V gene's germline CDR1 is GTSNPN and CDR2 SVGIG (reference sequence). The CDR3 DNA is TGTGCCTGGGGACTAGCGGGGAGGGGTGAGCAGTTCTTC. This sequence encodes CAWGLAGRGEQFF.

The rearrangement joins TRBV5-6 to TRBJ1-2; D gene ambiguous. V was cut by 2 bases and J by 7 bases, with 9 bases left in between. This CDR3 region has 12 residues. Germline loops: CDR1 SGHDT, CDR2 YYEEEE. CDR3 loop: CASSFGNRGYTF. Written as DNA, the CDR3 is TGTGCCAGCAGCTTTGGGAATCGTGGCTACACCTTC.

V and J are TRBV29-1 and TRBJ1-1, with D maybe TRBD1 (5 bases). Germline values: CDR1 SQVTM, CDR2 ANQGSEA. V lost 5 bases and J 1 base, leaving 17 bases between the germline ends. The CDR3 covers 15 residues. Here the CDR3 reads CSVRYSGEPNTEAFF. The DNA of the CDR3 is TGCAGCGTTCGGTACTCGGGGGAACCGAACACTGAAGCTTTCTTT.

Only one count was recorded for this clone. V is TRBV30 and J is TRBJ2-7; the match to TRBD1 covers 7 bases. The length of the CDR3 is 13 residues. Germline assignment: CDR1 GTSNPN and CDR2 SVGIG (reference sequence). After removal of 3 bases from V and 3 bases from J, the junction contained 5 bases not matched to a gene. CDR3 region: CAWRRGQLYEQYF. CDR3 DNA: TGTGCCTGGAGAAGGGGACAGCTCTACGAGCAGTACTTC.

This chain connects TRBV30 to TRBJ2-5; D uncertain. Trimming shortened V by 1 base and J by 4 bases, and 10 bases separated the two germline ends. The V gene's germline CDR1 is GTSNPN and CDR2 SVGIG (reference sequence). The CDR3 consists of 13 residues. The CDR3 protein is CAWSGDSRETQYF. CDR3 DNA sequence: TGTGCCTGGAGTGGTGATAGCAGAGAGACCCAGTACTTC.

This clone came up a few times. This chain uses TRBV29-1 with TRBJ2-1; D ambiguous. V shed 4 bases and J shed 5 bases, with 6 bases lying between them. Germline lookup yields CDR1 SQVTM and CDR2 ANQGSEA. This CDR3 is built from 11 residues. CDR3 amino acids: CSVGVNNEQFF. The CDR3 nucleotides are TGCAGCGTTGGAGTTAACAATGAGCAGTTCTTC.

The gene calls are TRBV29-1 and TRBJ1-3; D is ambiguous. The CDR3 is 14 residues long. CDR1 is SQVTM and CDR2 is ANQGSEA in the germline V gene. Trimming removed 7 bases from V and 0 bases from J, with 13 bases in between. The CDR3 here is CSAGSMDSGNTIYF. The CDR3 DNA is TGCAGCGCGGGCAGCATGGACTCTGGAAACACCATATATTTT. The whole variable domain, remainder taken from reference TRBV29-1 and TRBJ1-3, is SAVISQKPSRDICQRGTSLTIQCQVDSQVTMMFWYRQQPGQSLTLIATANQGSEATYESGFVIDKFPISRPNLTFSTLTVSNMSPEDSSIYLCSAGSMDSGNTIYFGEGSWLTVV.

The chain recombines TRBV29-1 with TRBJ1-2; D is perhaps TRBD1 (5 bases). The CDR3 is 15 residues long. Germline values: CDR1 SQVTM, CDR2 ANQGSEA. The V end was cut by 6 bases, the J end by 5 bases, with 22 bases between. The CDR3 sequence: CSVEGIGDGPYGYTF. CDR3 bases: TGCAGCGTGGAGGGAATAGGGGATGGGCCTTATGGCTACACCTTC.

Points on this clone: Other DNA sequences in the same sample also yield this CDR3. The chain carries TRBV30 and TRBJ2-2; no firm D call. Trimming cost V 1 base and J 6 bases, with 3 bases left between them. Germline V lookup: CDR1 GTSNPN, CDR2 SVGIG (reference sequence). The CDR3 spans 11 residues. The CDR3 sequence is CAWSGAGELFF. In nucleotides, the CDR3 is TGTGCCTGGAGTGGGGCCGGGGAGCTGTTTTTT.